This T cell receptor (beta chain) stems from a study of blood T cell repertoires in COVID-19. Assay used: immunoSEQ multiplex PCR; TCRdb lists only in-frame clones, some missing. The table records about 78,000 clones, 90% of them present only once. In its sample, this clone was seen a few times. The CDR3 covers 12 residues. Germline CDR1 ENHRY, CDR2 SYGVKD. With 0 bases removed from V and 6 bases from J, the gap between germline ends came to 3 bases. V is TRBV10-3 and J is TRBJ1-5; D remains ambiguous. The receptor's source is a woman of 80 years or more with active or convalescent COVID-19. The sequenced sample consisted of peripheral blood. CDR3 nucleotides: TGTGCCATCAGTGAGTCTCGTCAGCCCCAGCATTTT. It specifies CAISESRQPQHF.